Listed here are 31 T cell receptor beta chains from one sample, sequenced in a study of T cells in localized non-small cell lung cancer. Profiling relied on immunoSEQ multiplex PCR, and the TCRdb table lists in-frame clones only, not all of them. The sample has more than 70,000 clones; roughly four fifths are singletons. The source was peripheral blood, collected before any cancer treatment. Receptors originate from a man aged 35 to 69 with stage I lung adenocarcinoma.

The chain carries TRBV7-2 and TRBJ2-3; 7 bases align to TRBD2. CDR3 length equals 14 residues. Germline values: CDR1 SGHTA, CDR2 FQGNSA. With V trimmed by 6 bases and J by 0 bases, 3 bases remained unmatched. DNA for the CDR3: TGTGCCAGCAGAGAGGGACTAAGCACAGATACGCAGTATTTT. Its protein product is CASREGLSTDTQYF. Looking up the rest from reference TRBV7-2 and TRBJ2-3 gives the full variable domain: GAGVSQSPSNKVTEKGKDVELRCDPISGHTALYWYRQSLGQGLEFLIYFQGNSAPDKSGLPSDRFSAERTGGSVSTLTIQRTQQEDSAVYLCASREGLSTDTQYFGPGTRLTVL.

In this sample, this clone turned up once. The rearrangement joins TRBV7-9 to TRBJ2-1; D is undetermined. The CDR3 is 14 amino acids. The V and J ends lost 0 bases and 9 bases respectively, with 12 bases between them. The V gene's germline CDR1 is SEHNR and CDR2 FQNEAQ (reference sequence). This CDR3 is CASSLAITSVEQFF. In DNA, the CDR3 is TGTGCCAGCAGCTTAGCGATAACAAGCGTTGAGCAGTTCTTC. Based on the CDR3 plus reference TRBV7-9 and TRBJ2-1, the full variable domain is DTGVSQNPRHKITKRGQNVTFRCDPISEHNRLYWYRQTLGQGPEFLTYFQNEAQLEKSRLLSDRFSAERPKGSFSTLEIQRTEQGDSAMYLCASSLAITSVEQFFGPGTRLTVL.

The chain links TRBV19 to TRBJ1-5; no clear D gene. CDR3 length: 14 residues. Trimming removed 5 bases from V and 4 bases from J, with 12 bases in between. The germline V gene encodes CDR1 LNHDA and CDR2 SQIVND (reference sequence). CDR3 DNA: TGTGCCAGTAGTCCGAATCCCTTGAATCAGCCCCAGCATTTT. Its translation: CASSPNPLNQPQHF.

The chain uses TRBV4-3 and TRBJ1-2; tentative D call: TRBD1 (6 bases). V dropped 1 base and J dropped 8 bases, with 20 bases sitting between them. Germline V gene lookup returns CDR1 LGHNA and CDR2 YSLEER. The CDR3 length is 16 residues. CDR3 amino acids: CASSQAGAGGAEGYTF. For the CDR3, the DNA is TGCGCCAGCAGCCAAGCAGGCGCGGGGGGCGCGGAAGGCTACACCTTC.

V is TRBV4-1 and J is TRBJ2-2; TRBD2 matches 8 bases. CDR3 size: 16 residues. The germline gives CDR1 MGHRA, CDR2 YSYEKL. Trimming at V came to 4 bases and at J to 0 bases, leaving 4 bases not matched to a gene. The CDR3 reads CASSPPGLANTGELFF. In nucleotides, the CDR3 is TGCGCCAGCAGCCCACCGGGACTAGCGAACACCGGGGAGCTGTTTTTT.

J is TRBJ2-7 and V is TRBV12-5; D remains ambiguous. V dropped 0 bases and J dropped 2 bases, with 14 bases sitting between them. Germline assignment: CDR1 LGHNT and CDR2 FRNRAP. The CDR3 has 16 residues. CDR3 in amino acids: CASGLVRGDGPYEQYF. The CDR3 bases are TGTGCTAGTGGTTTGGTACGTGGGGATGGGCCCTACGAGCAGTACTTC.

CDR3: CGGLAVTYNEQFF. CDR3 in DNA: TGCGGAGGGCTAGCGGTAACCTACAATGAGCAGTTCTTC. The V gene is TRBV29-1, the J gene TRBJ2-1; TRBD2 aligns across 7 bases. Looked up from germline, CDR1 is SQVTM and CDR2 is ANQGSEA. The CDR3 has 13 residues.

The rearrangement links TRBV6-5 to TRBJ2-7, with TRBD1 matching over 7 bases. Trimming at V came to 8 bases and at J to 5 bases, leaving 9 bases not matched to a gene. The CDR3 extends over 13 amino acids. Germline V gives CDR1 MNHEY, CDR2 SVGAGI. Written as DNA, the CDR3 is TGTGCCAGCGGAAGGGGACAGAGTAACGAGCAGTACTTC. This codes for CASGRGQSNEQYF.

The chain is built from TRBV19 and TRBJ1-5; no clear D. The CDR3 has 12 residues. Between the trimmed V and J ends, which lost 3 bases and 6 bases, there was a span of 6 bases. Germline lookup yields CDR1 LNHDA and CDR2 SQIVND (reference sequence). The CDR3 DNA reads as TGTGCCAGTAGTATTCGGGGTCAGCCCCAGCATTTT. Translation: CASSIRGQPQHF.

The chain recombines TRBV10-2 with TRBJ2-3; 7 nucleotides line up with TRBD2. V lost 3 bases and J lost 3; bases outside the gene matches: 9. CDR1 and CDR2 (germline): WSHSY, SAAADI. This CDR3 has 16 amino acids. The CDR3 is CASSDAFLGGTDTQYF. Here the CDR3 DNA reads TGCGCCAGCAGTGACGCATTTCTGGGGGGGACAGATACGCAGTATTTT.

The chain has TRBV5-6 and TRBJ1-2, with 10 bases that match TRBD1. Germline loops: CDR1 SGHDT, CDR2 YYEEEE. Trimming took 1 base from V and 8 from J; bases not matched to a gene: 5. The CDR3 has 14 amino acids. The CDR3 nucleotides read TGTGCCAGCAGCTTGTTTGACAGGGGGCAAGGCTACACCTTC. This gives the protein CASSLFDRGQGYTF.

The chain carries TRBV6-5 and TRBJ2-7, with D unclear. From germline, CDR1 is MNHEY and CDR2 SVGAGI. The CDR3 covers 16 residues. V lost 0 bases to trimming and J lost 3 bases, with 15 bases between them. CDR3 nucleotides: TGTGCCAGCAGTTACTCGACGGAAGGCGAAAACTACGAGCAGTACTTC. Protein: CASSYSTEGENYEQYF.

The chain carries TRBV6-6 and TRBJ2-3, with D tentatively TRBD1 or TRBD2 (6 bases each). CDR1 is MNHNY, CDR2 SVGAGI, per germline (reference sequence). With 2 bases removed from V and 8 bases from J, the gap between germline ends came to 17 bases. The CDR3 totals 15 residues. CDR3 sequence (DNA): TGTGCCAGCAGTTACGAGGGGGGCCTGGATGTTACGCAGTATTTT. Its protein product is CASSYEGGLDVTQYF.

The CDR3: CASSPSGRTDTQYF. CDR3 in DNA: TGTGCCAGCAGCCCCAGCGGACGCACAGATACGCAGTATTTT. The chain uses TRBV11-2 and TRBJ2-3; possible D gene TRBD2, 5 bases. Between the trimmed V and J ends, which lost 5 bases and 1 base, there was a span of 10 bases. Germline assignment: CDR1 SGHAT and CDR2 FQNNGV. This CDR3 is built from 14 residues.

The table lists this clone with a few counts. The chain has TRBV7-9 and TRBJ1-1, with 9 bases matching TRBD1. Germline V gene sequence: CDR1 SEHNR, CDR2 FQNEAQ (reference sequence). The CDR3 is 14 amino acids. The junction had 1 base not matched to a gene; V was cut back by 4 bases and J by 1 base. The CDR3 region has the DNA TGTGCCAGCAGCTCGACAGGGGGGAACACTGAAGCTTTCTTT. Protein: CASSSTGGNTEAFF.

This chain links TRBV7-9 with TRBJ1-5; no firm D call. Germline values: CDR1 SEHNR, CDR2 FQNEAQ (reference sequence). The V end was cut by 5 bases, the J end by 0 bases, with 14 bases between. The CDR3 is made up of 16 amino acids. The CDR3 spells CASSRLGDGSNQPQHF. In DNA form, the CDR3 reads TGTGCCAGCAGCCGGCTGGGTGACGGTAGCAATCAGCCCCAGCATTTT.

V is TRBV7-3 and J is TRBJ2-1; 7 bases map to TRBD2. Per germline, CDR1 SGHTA and CDR2 FQGTGA. This CDR3 spans 17 amino acids. The V gene end was trimmed by 6 bases and the J gene end by 0 bases; junction bases not matched to a gene: 11. The CDR3 reads CASRPPLAESSYNEQFF. The CDR3, as DNA: TGTGCCAGCAGGCCACCTCTAGCGGAGAGCTCCTACAATGAGCAGTTCTTC.

This chain links TRBV5-6 with TRBJ2-5, with TRBD2 as a possible D gene (5 bases). Deletions cut 7 bases from V and 4 bases from J, with 20 bases between. This CDR3 contains 15 residues. CDR1 is SGHDT, CDR2 YYEEEE, per germline. CDR3 protein: CASAPGVGYRETQYF. CDR3 DNA: TGTGCCAGCGCCCCCGGGGTGGGATACCGAGAGACCCAGTACTTC.

The chain carries TRBV28 and TRBJ1-4, with 8 nucleotides matching TRBD1. The ends lost 6 bases at V and 11 bases at J; junction bases unmatched: 14. The length of the CDR3 is 15 residues. Germline V gene sequence: CDR1 MDHEN, CDR2 SYDVKM. CDR3 bases: TGTGCCAGCAGCTCCCCCGTGCAGGGGGCCAGGAAACTGTTTTTT. It encodes CASSSPVQGARKLFF.

The chain combines TRBV30 with TRBJ2-6; no clear D gene. With 7 bases removed from V and 0 bases from J, the gap between germline ends came to 10 bases. The CDR3 is 14 amino acids. Germline lookup yields CDR1 GTSNPN and CDR2 SVGIG (reference sequence). CDR3 sequence (DNA): TGTGCCTCAGGACGGAACTCTGGGGCCAACGTCCTGACTTTC. Its protein is CASGRNSGANVLTF.

This chain links TRBV19 with TRBJ1-3; D uncertain. V lost 4 bases and J 4 bases, leaving 5 bases between the germline ends. Germline CDR1 LNHDA, CDR2 SQIVND (reference sequence). CDR3 size: 12 residues. CDR3 bases: TGTGCCAGTAGTACGTCAGGAAACACCATATATTTT. As protein: CASSTSGNTIYF. Full variable domain (rest looked up from reference TRBV19 and TRBJ1-3): DGGITQSPKYLFRKEGQNVTLSCEQNLNHDAMYWYRQDPGQGLRLIYYSQIVNDFQKGDIAEGYSVSREKKESFPLTVTSAQKNPTAFYLCASSTSGNTIYFGEGSWLTVV.

J is TRBJ1-4 and V is TRBV5-1; D may be TRBD1 (6 bases). V was clipped by 0 bases and J by 8 bases, with 11 bases between them. The germline gives CDR1 SGHRS, CDR2 YFSETQ. The length of the CDR3 is 14 residues. The CDR3 DNA follows: TGCGCCAGCAGCTTGGTAGGGGGGAGCGAAAAACTGTTTTTT. Its translation is CASSLVGGSEKLFF. Full variable domain (outside the CDR3, taken from reference TRBV5-1 and TRBJ1-4): KAGVTQTPRYLIKTRGQQVTLSCSPISGHRSVSWYQQTPGQGLQFLFEYFSETQRNKGNFPGRFSGRQFSNSRSEMNVSTLELGDSALYLCASSLVGGSEKLFFGSGTQLSVL.

This sequence joins TRBV19 and TRBJ1-1, with D unresolved. The CDR3 has 11 residues. Germline-derived CDR1 and CDR2 are LNHDA and SQIVND (reference sequence). Between the trimmed V and J ends, which lost 5 bases and 4 bases, there was a span of 5 bases. The CDR3 is CASSWTTEAFF. CDR3 coding DNA: TGTGCCAGTAGTTGGACCACTGAAGCTTTCTTT.

This clone was seen only once. V usage is TRBV4-2 and J usage is TRBJ2-5, with a possible D match to TRBD2 (6 bases). Per the germline V gene, CDR1 is LGHNA and CDR2 is YNFKEQ. This CDR3 has 14 amino acids. The V and J ends lost 0 bases and 3 bases respectively, with 8 bases between them. In DNA, the CDR3 is TGTGCCAGCAGCCAAGAAAGGAGGGAAGAGACCCAGTACTTC. Its translation is CASSQERREETQYF.

The chain joins TRBV9 to TRBJ1-1; TRBD1 is a possible D gene (6 bases). Germline V lookup: CDR1 SGDLS, CDR2 YYNGEE. The CDR3 is made up of 15 amino acids. V was cut by 2 bases and J by 1 base, with 12 bases left in between. The CDR3 DNA is TGTGCCAGCAGCGTTCTACAGGGTGGGAACACTGAAGCTTTCTTT. It yields the protein CASSVLQGGNTEAFF.

The V call is TRBV5-4, the J call TRBJ2-1; D is ambiguous. This CDR3 is 15 amino acids long. The V end was cut by 3 bases, the J end by 0 bases, with 10 bases between. Germline CDR1 SGHNT, CDR2 YYREEE (reference sequence). DNA of the CDR3: TGTGCCAGCAGCTCTACAGCGAGCTCCTACAATGAGCAGTTCTTC. Its translation: CASSSTASSYNEQFF.

This chain links TRBV7-8 with TRBJ2-7, with TRBD2 matching 9 bases. The V gene end was trimmed by 4 bases and the J gene end by 0 bases; junction bases not matched to a gene: 7. CDR1 SGHVS and CDR2 FQNEAQ come from the germline V gene. This CDR3 has 16 residues. The DNA of the CDR3 is TGTGCCAGCAGCTCCTCTAGCGGGAAGAGCTCCTACGAGCAGTACTTC. Its translation: CASSSSSGKSSYEQYF.

This clone was seen a single time. The chain combines TRBV5-4 with TRBJ1-1; unclear D gene. The germline CDR1 and CDR2 sequences are SGHNT and YYREEE (reference sequence). V dropped 2 bases and J dropped 1 base, with 6 bases sitting between them. The CDR3 consists of 13 residues. CDR3 sequence (DNA): TGTGCCAGCAGCTTACAGCAGAACACTGAAGCTTTCTTT. Protein: CASSLQQNTEAFF.

The chain recombines TRBV19 with TRBJ2-5; possibly TRBD2 for D (6 bases). The CDR3 spans 15 residues. Trimming removed 5 bases from V and 1 base from J, with 14 bases in between. Germline V lookup: CDR1 LNHDA, CDR2 SQIVND (reference sequence). The CDR3 here is CASSPSAGIQETQYF. CDR3 coding DNA: TGTGCCAGTAGTCCCTCAGCGGGCATCCAAGAGACCCAGTACTTC.

The V and J genes are TRBV5-6 and TRBJ2-5; TRBD2 matches 12 bases. V shed 4 bases, J shed 3 bases, and the junction held 4 bases outside the gene matches. Germline CDR1 and CDR2: SGHDT and YYEEEE. CDR3 length equals 15 residues. CDR3 nucleotide sequence: TGTGCCAGCAGCCGGCTAGCGGGGGGGAAAGAGACCCAGTACTTC. Its translation: CASSRLAGGKETQYF.

V gene TRBV5-5 combines with J gene TRBJ1-1; D gene uncertain. The CDR3 totals 16 residues. The germline V gene has CDR1 SGHKS and CDR2 YYEKEE (reference sequence). V lost 4 bases and J lost 1, with 17 bases in between. Here the CDR3 reads CASSPMVVLGNTEAFF. The CDR3 DNA reads as TGTGCCAGCAGCCCTATGGTCGTTCTGGGGAACACTGAAGCTTTCTTT.